Reported below is one T cell receptor (beta chain). It was during active infection that Seattle patients were enrolled and then longitudinally followed. The source of the sample is a study of blood T cell repertoires in COVID-19. For the study at large: Samples representing acute and convalescent COVID-19 were sourced from the United States, Italy and Spain. The analysed material was cDNA or gDNA that came from T cells, B-cell-depleted T cells, or PBMCs.

Generated by immunoSEQ multiplex PCR, the TCRdb table keeps only in-frame clones and is missing some. The sample gives 200,000 to 250,000 clones, 86% of which show up once; roughly 10% is in the top ten. Germline assignment: CDR1 WSHSY and CDR2 SAAADI. The germline V and J ends were trimmed by 7 bases and 1 base, with 10 bases remaining between them. The CDR3 covers 13 residues. The rearrangement uses TRBV10-2 and TRBJ1-1; D perhaps matches TRBD1 (5 bases). This TCR was sampled from a woman aged 50 to 60 with COVID-19, enrolled during active disease. The sequenced sample was peripheral blood. CDR3 DNA sequence: TGCGCCAGCATGAAGGGGCGGAACACTGAAGCTTTCTTT. Translation gives CASMKGRNTEAFF.